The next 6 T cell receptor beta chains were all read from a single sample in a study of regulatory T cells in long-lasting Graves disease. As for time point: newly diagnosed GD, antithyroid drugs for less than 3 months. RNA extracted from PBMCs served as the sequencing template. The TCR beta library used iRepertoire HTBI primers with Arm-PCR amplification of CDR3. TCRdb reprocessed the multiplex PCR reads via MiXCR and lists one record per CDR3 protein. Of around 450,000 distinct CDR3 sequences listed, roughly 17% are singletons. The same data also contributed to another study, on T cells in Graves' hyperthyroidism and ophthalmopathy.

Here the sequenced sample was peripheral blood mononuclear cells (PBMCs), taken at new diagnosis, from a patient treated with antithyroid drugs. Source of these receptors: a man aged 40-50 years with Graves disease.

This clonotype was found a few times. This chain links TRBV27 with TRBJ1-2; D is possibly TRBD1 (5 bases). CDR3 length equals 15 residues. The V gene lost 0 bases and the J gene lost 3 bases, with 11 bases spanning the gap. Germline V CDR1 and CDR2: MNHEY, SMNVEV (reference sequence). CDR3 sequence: CASSLSAGGYYGYTF. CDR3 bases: TGTGCCAGCAGTTTATCGGCCGGGGGGTACTATGGCTACACCTTC.

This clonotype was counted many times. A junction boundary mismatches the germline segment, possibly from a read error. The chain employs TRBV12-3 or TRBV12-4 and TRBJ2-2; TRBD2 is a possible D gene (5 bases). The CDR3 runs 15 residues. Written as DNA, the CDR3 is TGTGCCAGCAGCTTAGCGCGCAGGAGACCCGGGGAGCTGTTTTTT. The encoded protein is CASSLARRRPGELFF.

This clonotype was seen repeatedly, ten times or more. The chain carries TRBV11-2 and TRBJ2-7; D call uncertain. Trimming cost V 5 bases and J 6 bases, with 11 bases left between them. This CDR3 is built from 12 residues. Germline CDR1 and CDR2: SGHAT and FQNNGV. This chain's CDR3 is CASSRGVGEQYF. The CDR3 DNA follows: TGTGCCAGCAGCCGAGGAGTTGGCGAGCAGTACTTC.

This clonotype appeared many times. CDR3 sequence (DNA): TGCAGTGCATCCGAGACAAACACTGAAGCTTTCTTT. This gives the protein CSASETNTEAFF. The gene calls are TRBV20-1 and TRBJ1-1, with no clear D. The germline gives CDR1 DFQATT, CDR2 SNEGSKA (reference sequence). This CDR3 spans 12 amino acids. V was cut by 6 bases and J by 2 bases, with 10 bases left in between.

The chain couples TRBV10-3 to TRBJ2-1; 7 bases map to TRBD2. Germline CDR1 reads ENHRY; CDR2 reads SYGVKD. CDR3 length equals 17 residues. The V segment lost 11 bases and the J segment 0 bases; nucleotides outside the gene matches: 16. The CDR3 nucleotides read TGTGCCCCCGGGGGGTACCCCCTAAAAAGCTCCTACAATGAGCAGTTCTTC. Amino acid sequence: CAPGGYPLKSSYNEQFF.

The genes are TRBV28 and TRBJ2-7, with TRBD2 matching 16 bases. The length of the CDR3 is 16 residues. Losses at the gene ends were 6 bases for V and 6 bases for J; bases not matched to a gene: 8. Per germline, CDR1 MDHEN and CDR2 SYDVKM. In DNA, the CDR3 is TGTGCCAGCAGAGGGGGACTAGCGGGAGGGCTTCTCGAGCAGTACTTC. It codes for CASRGGLAGGLLEQYF.